The 20 T cell receptor beta chains below come from one sample, sequenced in a study of T cell clonotyping in hematopoietic cell transplantation. Generated by immunoSEQ multiplex PCR, the TCRdb table keeps only in-frame clones and is missing some. The table shows 15,000 to 20,000 clones, with 92% occurring only once. The sequenced sample was peripheral blood mononuclear cells. The receptors were gathered from a man aged 35-49 years in good health. Some clones in this sample may be carry-over from other donors' samples.

This rearrangement joins TRBV29-1 to TRBJ2-1; no clear D gene. V was shortened by 3 bases and J by 4 bases, with 10 bases between the two germline ends. CDR1 SQVTM and CDR2 ANQGSEA come from the germline V gene. The CDR3 extends over 13 amino acids. The CDR3 nucleotides read TGCAGCGTTGACCATCTTCCATACAATGAGCAGTTCTTC. It codes for CSVDHLPYNEQFF.

J is TRBJ2-1 and V is TRBV21-1; TRBD2, the table's D call, was not compared with the DNA. TRBV21-1 is marked as a pseudogene. The length of the CDR3 is 16 residues. The CDR3 bases are TGTGCCAGCAGCAGACGTCAGGAGGGCTCCTACAATGAGCAGTTCTTC. It yields the protein CASSRRQEGSYNEQFF.

CDR3 nucleotides: TGTGCCAGCAGGGGACTAGCGGTCCGGGATACGCAGTATTTT. It translates to CASRGLAVRDTQYF. The chain uses TRBV6-5 and TRBJ2-3; 11 positions match TRBD2. With 6 bases clipped from V and 6 bases from J, the junction kept 5 bases outside the gene matches. The V gene's germline CDR1 is MNHEY and CDR2 SVGAGI. CDR3 length equals 14 residues.

The chain couples TRBV13 to TRBJ2-1; D not resolved. V gave up 0 bases and J gave up 9 bases, with 6 bases separating them. Germline V lookup: CDR1 PRHDT, CDR2 FYEKMQ (reference sequence). The CDR3 loop spans 12 amino acids. The CDR3 DNA follows: TGTGCCAGCAGCTTAGGTACCGCTGAGCAGTTCTTC. Translation: CASSLGTAEQFF. Using reference TRBV13 and TRBJ2-1 for the parts outside the CDR3, the full variable domain is AAGVIQSPRHLIKEKRETATLKCYPIPRHDTVYWYQQGPGQDPQFLISFYEKMQSDKGSIPDRFSAQQFSDYHSELNMSSLELGDSALYFCASSLGTAEQFFGPGTRLTVL.

The chain couples TRBV25-1 to TRBJ2-4; D is perhaps TRBD1 (8 bases). The CDR3 sequence is 14 residues long. In germline, CDR1 is MGHDK, CDR2 SYGVNS. V was trimmed by 6 bases and J by 8 bases, leaving 17 bases between them. CDR3 protein: CASSREQGGDIQYF. DNA for the CDR3: TGTGCCAGCAGCCGGGAACAGGGGGGGGACATTCAGTACTTC.

The chain carries TRBV29-1 and TRBJ2-1, with 15 bases identical to TRBD2. The CDR3 runs 13 residues. V gave up 7 bases and J gave up 8 bases; unmatched junction bases: 3. Germline V gene lookup returns CDR1 SQVTM and CDR2 ANQGSEA. CDR3 sequence reads: CSDRTSGRDEQFF. CDR3 DNA: TGCAGCGATCGGACTAGCGGGAGGGATGAGCAGTTCTTC.

This chain uses TRBV6-5 with TRBJ1-1; D unresolved. Trimming removed 0 bases from V and 1 base from J, with 9 bases in between. Per the germline V gene, CDR1 is MNHEY and CDR2 is SVGAGI. The length of the CDR3 is 15 residues. CDR3: CASSYSLGANTEAFF. Here the CDR3 DNA reads TGTGCCAGCAGTTACTCCTTGGGAGCGAACACTGAAGCTTTCTTT.

This chain uses TRBV4-3 with TRBJ1-2; perhaps TRBD1 as D (5 bases). This CDR3 is built from 14 residues. Trimming cost V 0 bases and J 7 bases, with 12 bases left between them. Germline V gene sequence: CDR1 LGHNA, CDR2 YSLEER. CDR3 in DNA: TGCGCCAGCAGCCAAGACCAGGGTTTGGGTGGCTACACCTTC. Amino acids: CASSQDQGLGGYTF.

The J gene is TRBJ1-1, the V gene TRBV13, with TRBD1 matching 9 bases. From germline, CDR1 is PRHDT and CDR2 FYEKMQ (reference sequence). V gave up 5 bases and J gave up 6 bases; unmatched junction bases: 7. This CDR3 spans 14 amino acids. CDR3 loop: CASSRDREISEAFF. The DNA for the CDR3 is TGTGCCAGCAGCCGGGACAGGGAAATTTCTGAAGCTTTCTTT.

This clone occurred once. This chain's CDR3 is CASRRDGNTEAFF. DNA of the CDR3: TGTGCCAGCCGCCGCGACGGGAACACTGAAGCTTTCTTT. V is TRBV6-1 and J is TRBJ1-1; no clear D. Germline lookup yields CDR1 MNHNS and CDR2 SASEGT. This CDR3 has 13 amino acids. Trimming cost V 8 bases and J 1 base, with 11 bases left between them.

The CDR3 sequence: CASSQGQGNSPLHF. The DNA for the CDR3 is TGCGCCAGCAGCCAAGGACAGGGAAATTCACCCCTCCACTTT. This chain links TRBV4-1 with TRBJ1-6; 7 positions agree with TRBD1. Looked up from germline, CDR1 is MGHRA and CDR2 is YSYEKL. This CDR3 is built from 14 residues. Trimming removed 1 base from V and 7 bases from J; junction bases left unmatched: 1.

V and J are TRBV5-4 and TRBJ2-2; 8 bases align to TRBD2. Germline CDR1 is SGHNT and CDR2 is YYREEE (reference sequence). This CDR3 region has 15 residues. The V and J ends lost 1 base and 5 bases, in that order; junction bases with no gene match: 4. CDR3 sequence (DNA): TGTGCCAGCAGCTTGAGCGGGGGCCGGACCGGGGAGCTGTTTTTT. Its protein product is CASSLSGGRTGELFF.

The genes are TRBV6-6 and TRBJ2-3, with 10 bases identical to TRBD1. Germline V lookup: CDR1 MNHNY, CDR2 SVGAGI (reference sequence). V gave up 1 base and J gave up 3 bases; unmatched junction bases: 1. The length of the CDR3 is 15 residues. The CDR3 DNA reads TGTGCCAGCAGTTACTGGGACAGGGGAACAGATACGCAGTATTTT. It translates to CASSYWDRGTDTQYF.

This clone showed up just a few times. This chain joins TRBV6-1 and TRBJ1-4, with D possibly TRBD1 on 5 matching bases. Germline values: CDR1 MNHNS, CDR2 SASEGT. The CDR3 is made up of 14 amino acids. V was clipped by 6 bases and J by 10 bases, with 18 bases between them. CDR3 DNA: TGTGCCAGCAGGACCCGGCGGGACGTTGGAAAACTGTTTTTT. Its translation is CASRTRRDVGKLFF.

The table lists this clone with a count of one. The gene calls are TRBV5-4 and TRBJ1-2; D remains ambiguous. CDR1 SGHNT and CDR2 YYREEE come from the germline V gene (reference sequence). The CDR3 contains 14 residues. Trimming stripped 2 bases from V and 0 bases from J, with 8 bases between. CDR3 loop: CASSLGWANYGYTF. The CDR3 bases are TGTGCCAGCAGCTTAGGGTGGGCTAACTATGGCTACACCTTC. Together with reference TRBV5-4 and TRBJ1-2, the CDR3 gives the full variable domain: ETGVTQSPTHLIKTRGQQVTLRCSSQSGHNTVSWYQQALGQGPQFIFQYYREEENGRGNFPPRFSGLQFPNYSSELNVNALELDDSALYLCASSLGWANYGYTFGSGTRLTVV.

The genes are TRBV2 and TRBJ2-2, with TRBD2 identical over 12 bases. CDR1 SNHLY and CDR2 FYNNEI come from the germline V gene. V shed 7 bases and J 6 bases; nucleotides not matched to a gene: 12. The CDR3 extends over 17 amino acids. In DNA, the CDR3 is TGTGCCAGCACCCGAGAGGGGCTAGCGGGGGGGCCCGGGGAGCTGTTTTTT. Protein: CASTREGLAGGPGELFF.

The chain uses TRBV7-2 and TRBJ1-2, with a possible D match to TRBD1 (6 bases). CDR3 length equals 18 residues. V was clipped by 1 base and J by 2 bases, with 20 bases between them. Germline V CDR1 and CDR2: SGHTA, FQGNSA. The CDR3: CASSLEGQLFALNYGYTF. CDR3 DNA sequence: TGTGCCAGCAGCTTAGAAGGACAGCTATTCGCCCTGAACTATGGCTACACCTTC.

V and J are TRBV14 and TRBJ1-1; TRBD1 agrees at 9 bases. Unmatched junction bases numbered 6, after V lost 3 bases and J lost 1 base. This CDR3 has 16 residues. The germline CDR1 and CDR2 sequences are SGHDN and FVKESK. CDR3 nucleotides: TGTGCCAGCAGCCACGCTGGGACAGGGTGGAACACTGAAGCTTTCTTT. Encoded protein: CASSHAGTGWNTEAFF. The full variable domain, with the rest looked up from reference TRBV14 and TRBJ1-1, is EAGVTQFPSHSVIEKGQTVTLRCDPISGHDNLYWYRRVMGKEIKFLLHFVKESKQDESGMPNNRFLAERTGGTYSTLKVQPAELEDSGVYFCASSHAGTGWNTEAFFGQGTRLTVV.

The genes are TRBV2 and TRBJ1-5; D remains ambiguous. Germline CDR1 is SNHLY and CDR2 is FYNNEI. V lost 2 bases and J 4 bases, leaving 12 bases between the germline ends. The CDR3 loop spans 15 amino acids. The chain's CDR3 is CASSEIGRSNQPQHF. CDR3 nucleotides: TGTGCCAGCAGTGAAATAGGCAGATCAAATCAGCCCCAGCATTTT.

The CDR3 region is CASSSGTGGLYEQYF. The DNA of the CDR3 is TGTGCCAGCAGTTCCGGGACAGGGGGCCTCTACGAGCAGTACTTC. J is TRBJ2-7 and V is TRBV6-6; 12 nucleotides agree with TRBD1. The CDR3 consists of 15 residues. Germline CDR1 MNHNY, CDR2 SVGAGI (reference sequence). Unmatched junction bases numbered 4, after V lost 4 bases and J lost 3 bases.